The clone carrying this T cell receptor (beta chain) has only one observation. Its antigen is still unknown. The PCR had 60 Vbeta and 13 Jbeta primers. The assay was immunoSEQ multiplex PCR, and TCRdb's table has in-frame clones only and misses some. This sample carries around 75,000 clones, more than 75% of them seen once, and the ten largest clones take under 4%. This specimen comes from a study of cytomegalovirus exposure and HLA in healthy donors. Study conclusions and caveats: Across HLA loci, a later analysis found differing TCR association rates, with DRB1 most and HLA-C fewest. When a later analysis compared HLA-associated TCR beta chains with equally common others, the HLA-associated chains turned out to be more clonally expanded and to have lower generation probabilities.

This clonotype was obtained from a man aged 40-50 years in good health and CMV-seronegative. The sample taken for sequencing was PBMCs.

The DNA for the CDR3 is TGTGCCAGCAGTTTAAGTTGGGCCATAAACACTGAAGCTTTCTTT. Residues: CASSLSWAINTEAFF. This chain links TRBV27 with TRBJ1-1; D remains unclear. There are 15 residues in the CDR3. Germline values: CDR1 MNHEY, CDR2 SMNVEV (reference sequence). Deletions cut 2 bases from V and 2 bases from J, with 12 bases between.